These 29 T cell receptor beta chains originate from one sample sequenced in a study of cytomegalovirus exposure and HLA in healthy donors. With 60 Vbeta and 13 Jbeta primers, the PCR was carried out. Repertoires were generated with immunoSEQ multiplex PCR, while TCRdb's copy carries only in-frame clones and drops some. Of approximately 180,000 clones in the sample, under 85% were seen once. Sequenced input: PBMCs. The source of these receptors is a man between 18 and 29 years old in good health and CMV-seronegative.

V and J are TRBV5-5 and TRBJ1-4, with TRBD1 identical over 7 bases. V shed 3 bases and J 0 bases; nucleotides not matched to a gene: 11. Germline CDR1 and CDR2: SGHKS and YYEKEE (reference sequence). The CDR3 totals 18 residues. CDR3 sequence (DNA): TGTGCCAGCAGCTACGACAGGGCCCAAACCGCAACTAATGAAAAACTGTTTTTT. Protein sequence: CASSYDRAQTATNEKLFF.

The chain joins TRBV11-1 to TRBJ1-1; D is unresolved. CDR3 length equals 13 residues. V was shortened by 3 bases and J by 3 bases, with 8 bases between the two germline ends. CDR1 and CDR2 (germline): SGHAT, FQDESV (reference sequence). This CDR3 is CASSLSYYTEAFF. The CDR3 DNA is TGTGCCAGCAGCTTGTCGTACTACACTGAAGCTTTCTTT.

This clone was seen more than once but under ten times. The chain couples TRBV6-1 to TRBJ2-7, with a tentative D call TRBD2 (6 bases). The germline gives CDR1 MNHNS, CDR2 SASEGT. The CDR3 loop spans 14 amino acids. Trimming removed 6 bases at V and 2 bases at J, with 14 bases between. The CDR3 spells CASRGGTLAYEQYF. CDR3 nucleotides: TGTGCCAGCAGGGGAGGCACACTTGCCTACGAGCAGTACTTC.

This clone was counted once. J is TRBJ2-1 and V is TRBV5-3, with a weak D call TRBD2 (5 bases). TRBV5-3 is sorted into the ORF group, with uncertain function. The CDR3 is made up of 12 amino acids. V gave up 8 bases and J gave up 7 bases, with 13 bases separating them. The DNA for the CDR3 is TGTGCCAGGGGTAGAGCGGTTAATGAGCAGTTCTTC. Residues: CARGRAVNEQFF.

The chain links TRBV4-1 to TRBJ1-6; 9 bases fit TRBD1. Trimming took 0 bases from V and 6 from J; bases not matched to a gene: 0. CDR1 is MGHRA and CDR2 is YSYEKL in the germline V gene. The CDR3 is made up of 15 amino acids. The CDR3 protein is CASSQEDRGNSPLHF. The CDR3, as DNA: TGCGCCAGCAGCCAAGAGGACAGGGGTAATTCACCCCTCCACTTT.

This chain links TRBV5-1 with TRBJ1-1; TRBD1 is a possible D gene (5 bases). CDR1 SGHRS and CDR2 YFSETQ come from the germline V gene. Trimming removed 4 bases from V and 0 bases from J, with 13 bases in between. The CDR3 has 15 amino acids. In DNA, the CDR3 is TGCGCCAGCAGCGTAAAGACAGCATTGAACACTGAAGCTTTCTTT. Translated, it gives CASSVKTALNTEAFF.

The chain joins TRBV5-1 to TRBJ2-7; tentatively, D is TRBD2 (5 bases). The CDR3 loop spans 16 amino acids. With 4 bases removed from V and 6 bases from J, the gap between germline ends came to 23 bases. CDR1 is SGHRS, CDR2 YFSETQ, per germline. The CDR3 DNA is TGCGCCAGCAGCATGCTTTTGGGAGCCCAACATTCCGAGCAGTACTTC. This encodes CASSMLLGAQHSEQYF.

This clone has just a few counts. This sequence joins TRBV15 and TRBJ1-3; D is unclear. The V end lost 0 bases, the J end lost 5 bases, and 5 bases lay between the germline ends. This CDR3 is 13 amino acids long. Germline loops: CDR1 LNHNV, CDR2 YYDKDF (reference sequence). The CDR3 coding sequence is TGTGCCACCAGCAGAGATCGTAGAAACACCATATATTTT. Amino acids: CATSRDRRNTIYF.

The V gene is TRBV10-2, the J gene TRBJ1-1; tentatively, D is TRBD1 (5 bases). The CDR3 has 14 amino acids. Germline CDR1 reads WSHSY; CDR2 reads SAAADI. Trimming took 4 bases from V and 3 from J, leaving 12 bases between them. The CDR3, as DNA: TGCGCCAGCAGTGGTAAAACAGGAGACACTGAAGCTTTCTTT. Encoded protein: CASSGKTGDTEAFF.

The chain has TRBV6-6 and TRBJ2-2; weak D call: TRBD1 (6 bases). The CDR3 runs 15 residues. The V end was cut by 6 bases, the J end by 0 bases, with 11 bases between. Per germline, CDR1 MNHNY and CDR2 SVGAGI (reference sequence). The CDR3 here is CASSWRTANTGELFF. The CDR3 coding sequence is TGTGCCAGCAGCTGGAGGACAGCGAACACCGGGGAGCTGTTTTTT.

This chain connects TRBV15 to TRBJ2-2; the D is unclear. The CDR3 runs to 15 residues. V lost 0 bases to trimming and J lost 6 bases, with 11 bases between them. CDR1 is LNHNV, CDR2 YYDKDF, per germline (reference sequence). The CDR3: CATSRDSRGPGELFF. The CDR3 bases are TGTGCCACCAGCAGAGATTCTCGAGGCCCCGGGGAGCTGTTTTTT.

This chain's CDR3 is CASSRGVFTDTQYF. Written as DNA, the CDR3 is TGTGCCAGCAGTCGCGGGGTTTTCACAGATACGCAGTATTTT. The chain uses TRBV6-6 and TRBJ2-3; the D gene is possibly TRBD2 (6 bases). V was clipped by 5 bases and J by 2 bases, with 11 bases between them. The germline V gene encodes CDR1 MNHNY and CDR2 SVGAGI (reference sequence). The CDR3 loop spans 14 amino acids.

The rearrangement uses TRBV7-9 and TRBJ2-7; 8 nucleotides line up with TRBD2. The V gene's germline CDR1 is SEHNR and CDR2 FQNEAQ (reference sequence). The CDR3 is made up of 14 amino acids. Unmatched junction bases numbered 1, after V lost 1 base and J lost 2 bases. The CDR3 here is CASSLGSGAYEQYF. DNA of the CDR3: TGTGCCAGCAGCTTAGGTAGCGGGGCCTACGAGCAGTACTTC.

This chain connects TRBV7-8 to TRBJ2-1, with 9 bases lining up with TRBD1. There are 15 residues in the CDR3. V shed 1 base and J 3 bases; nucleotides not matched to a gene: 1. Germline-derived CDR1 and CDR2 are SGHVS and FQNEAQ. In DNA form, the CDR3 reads TGTGCCAGCAGCTTAGAGGACAGGGGCTACAATGAGCAGTTCTTC. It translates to CASSLEDRGYNEQFF.

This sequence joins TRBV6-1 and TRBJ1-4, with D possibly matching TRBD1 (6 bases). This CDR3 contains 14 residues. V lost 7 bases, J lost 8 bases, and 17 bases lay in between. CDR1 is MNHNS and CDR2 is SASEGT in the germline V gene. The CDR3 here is CASTLDRPREKLFF. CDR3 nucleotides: TGTGCCAGCACCCTAGACAGGCCAAGGGAAAAACTGTTTTTT.

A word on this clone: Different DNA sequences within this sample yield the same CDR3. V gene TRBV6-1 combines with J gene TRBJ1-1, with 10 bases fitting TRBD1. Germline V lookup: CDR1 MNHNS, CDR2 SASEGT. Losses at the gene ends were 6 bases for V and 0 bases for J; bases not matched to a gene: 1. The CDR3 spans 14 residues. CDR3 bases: TGTGCCAGCAGGGGACAGGGGATGAACACTGAAGCTTTCTTT. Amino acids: CASRGQGMNTEAFF.

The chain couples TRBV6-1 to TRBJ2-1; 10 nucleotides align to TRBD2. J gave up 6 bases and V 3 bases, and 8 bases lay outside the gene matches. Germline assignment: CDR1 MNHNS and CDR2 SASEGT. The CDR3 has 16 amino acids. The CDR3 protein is CASSELAGGGPNEQFF. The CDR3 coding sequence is TGTGCCAGCAGTGAGTTAGCGGGGGGCGGGCCCAATGAGCAGTTCTTC.

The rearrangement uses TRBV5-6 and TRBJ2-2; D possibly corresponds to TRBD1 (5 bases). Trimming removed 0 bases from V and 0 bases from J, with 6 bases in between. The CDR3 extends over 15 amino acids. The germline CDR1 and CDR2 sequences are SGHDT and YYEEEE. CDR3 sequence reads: CASSLGRANTGELFF. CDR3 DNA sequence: TGTGCCAGCAGCTTGGGCAGGGCGAACACCGGGGAGCTGTTTTTT. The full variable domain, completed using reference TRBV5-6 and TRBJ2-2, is DAGVTQSPTHLIKTRGQQVTLRCSPKSGHDTVSWYQQALGQGPQFIFQYYEEEERQRGNFPDRFSGHQFPNYSSELNVNALLLGDSALYLCASSLGRANTGELFFGEGSRLTVL.

DNA for the CDR3: TGTGCCAGCTCACCGCGGTTACAGCGGGTCACCGGGGAGCTGTTTTTT. It encodes CASSPRLQRVTGELFF. This chain uses TRBV18 with TRBJ2-2; D is possibly TRBD2 (6 bases). The CDR3 is 16 residues long. The germline gives CDR1 KGHSH, CDR2 LQKENI. With 3 bases removed from V and 4 bases from J, the gap between germline ends came to 15 bases. The full variable domain, rest sourced from reference TRBV18 and TRBJ2-2, is NAGVMQNPRHLVRRRGQEARLRCSPMKGHSHVYWYRQLPEEGLKFMVYLQKENIIDESGMPKERFSAEFPKEGPSILRIQQVVRGDSAAYFCASSPRLQRVTGELFFGEGSRLTVL.

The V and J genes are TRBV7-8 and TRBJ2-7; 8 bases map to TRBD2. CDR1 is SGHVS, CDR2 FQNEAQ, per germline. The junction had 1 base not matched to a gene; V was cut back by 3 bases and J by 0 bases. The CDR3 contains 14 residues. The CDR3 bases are TGTGCCAGCAGCTTTAGCGGGAACTCCTACGAGCAGTACTTC. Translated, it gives CASSFSGNSYEQYF.

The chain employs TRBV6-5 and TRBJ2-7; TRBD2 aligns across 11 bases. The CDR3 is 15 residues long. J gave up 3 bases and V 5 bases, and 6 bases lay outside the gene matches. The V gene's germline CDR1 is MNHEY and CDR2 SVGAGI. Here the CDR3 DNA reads TGTGCCAGCAGTACCAAGACTAGCGGGAACTACGAGCAGTACTTC. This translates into CASSTKTSGNYEQYF.

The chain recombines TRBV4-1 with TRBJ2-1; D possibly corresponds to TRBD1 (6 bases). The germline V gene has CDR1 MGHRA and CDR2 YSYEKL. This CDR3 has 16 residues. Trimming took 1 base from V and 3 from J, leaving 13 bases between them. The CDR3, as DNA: TGCGCCAGCAGCCAAGGAGGGACACTTCTCTACAATGAGCAGTTCTTC. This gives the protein CASSQGGTLLYNEQFF.

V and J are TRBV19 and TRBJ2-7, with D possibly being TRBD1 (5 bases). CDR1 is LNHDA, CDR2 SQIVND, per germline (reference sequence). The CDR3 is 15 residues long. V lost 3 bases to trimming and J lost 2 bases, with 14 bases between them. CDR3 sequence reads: CASSMGPSVTYEQYF. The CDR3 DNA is TGTGCCAGTAGTATGGGGCCGTCTGTAACCTACGAGCAGTACTTC.

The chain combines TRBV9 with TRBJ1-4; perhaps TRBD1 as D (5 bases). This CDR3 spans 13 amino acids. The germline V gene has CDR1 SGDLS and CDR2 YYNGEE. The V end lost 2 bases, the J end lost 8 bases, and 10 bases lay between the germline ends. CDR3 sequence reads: CASSVGGDEKLFF. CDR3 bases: TGTGCCAGCAGCGTTGGGGGGGACGAAAAACTGTTTTTT.

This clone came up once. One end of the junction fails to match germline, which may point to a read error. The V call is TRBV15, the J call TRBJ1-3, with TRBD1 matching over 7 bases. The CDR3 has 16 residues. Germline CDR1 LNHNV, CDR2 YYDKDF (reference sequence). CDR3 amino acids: CAPSGQVGSSGNTIYF. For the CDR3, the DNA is TGTGCCCCCAGCGGACAGGTCGGGAGCTCTGGAAACACCATATATTTT.

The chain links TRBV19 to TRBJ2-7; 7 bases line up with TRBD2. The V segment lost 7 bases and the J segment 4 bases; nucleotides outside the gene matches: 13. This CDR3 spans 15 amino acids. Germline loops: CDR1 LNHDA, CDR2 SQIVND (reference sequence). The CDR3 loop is CASKAGSGYFYEQYF. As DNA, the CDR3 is TGTGCCAGTAAAGCAGGTAGCGGGTATTTTTACGAGCAGTACTTC.

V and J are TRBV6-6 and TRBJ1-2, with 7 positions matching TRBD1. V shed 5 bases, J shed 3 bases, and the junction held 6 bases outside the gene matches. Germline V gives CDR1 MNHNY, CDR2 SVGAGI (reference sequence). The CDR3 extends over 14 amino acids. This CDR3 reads CASSNNRGYYGYTF. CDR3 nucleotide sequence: TGTGCCAGCAGTAATAACAGGGGCTACTATGGCTACACCTTC.

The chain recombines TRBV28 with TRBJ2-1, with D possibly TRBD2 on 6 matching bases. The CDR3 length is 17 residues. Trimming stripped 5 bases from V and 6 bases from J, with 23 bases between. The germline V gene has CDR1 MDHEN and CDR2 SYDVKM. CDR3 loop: CASSPGTGEQNFNEQFF. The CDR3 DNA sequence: TGTGCCAGCAGTCCCGGGACTGGAGAACAGAATTTCAATGAGCAGTTCTTC.

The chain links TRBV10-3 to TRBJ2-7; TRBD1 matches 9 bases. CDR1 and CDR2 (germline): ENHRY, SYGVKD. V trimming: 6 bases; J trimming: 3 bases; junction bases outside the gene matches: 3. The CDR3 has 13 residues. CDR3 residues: CAISGGQGYEQYF. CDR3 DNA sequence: TGTGCCATCAGCGGGGGACAGGGCTACGAGCAGTACTTC.